This T cell receptor beta chain derives from a study of neurological immune-mediated disorders. One entry per CDR3 protein results from TCRdb running MiXCR on the 5' RACE reads. The sample holds approximately 41,000 distinct CDR3 sequences, 13% to 15% seen once. This clonotype was recorded many times. The V end lost 2 bases, the J end lost 0 bases, and 10 bases lay between the germline ends. The CDR3 extends over 15 amino acids. Germline V gives CDR1 DFQATT, CDR2 SNEGSKA (reference sequence). Sample: CD4+ T cells from blood. The V gene is TRBV20-1, the J gene TRBJ1-4, with D maybe TRBD1 (5 bases). The TCR originated in a woman aged 60-75 years with HTLV-1-associated myelopathy (HAM/TSP). The CDR3 nucleotides read TGCAGTGCTAGAACGGGGGGTGCAACTAATGAAAAACTGTTTTTT. Its protein is CSARTGGATNEKLFF.